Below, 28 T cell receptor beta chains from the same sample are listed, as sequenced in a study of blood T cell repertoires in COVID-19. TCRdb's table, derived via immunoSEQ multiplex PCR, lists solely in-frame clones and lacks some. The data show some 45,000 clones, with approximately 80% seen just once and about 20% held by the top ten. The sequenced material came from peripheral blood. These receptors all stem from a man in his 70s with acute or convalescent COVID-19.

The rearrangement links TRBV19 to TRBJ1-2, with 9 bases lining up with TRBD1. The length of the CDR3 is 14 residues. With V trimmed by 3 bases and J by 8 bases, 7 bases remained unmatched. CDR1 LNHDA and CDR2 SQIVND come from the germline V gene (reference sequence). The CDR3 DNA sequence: TGTGCCAGTAGTATTATCGGACAGGGGTTCGGCTACACCTTC. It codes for CASSIIGQGFGYTF. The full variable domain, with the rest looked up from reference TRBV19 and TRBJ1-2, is DGGITQSPKYLFRKEGQNVTLSCEQNLNHDAMYWYRQDPGQGLRLIYYSQIVNDFQKGDIAEGYSVSREKKESFPLTVTSAQKNPTAFYLCASSIIGQGFGYTFGSGTRLTVV.

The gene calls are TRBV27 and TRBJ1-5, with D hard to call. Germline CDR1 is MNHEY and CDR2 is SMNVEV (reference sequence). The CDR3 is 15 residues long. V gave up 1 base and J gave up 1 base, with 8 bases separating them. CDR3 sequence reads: CASSLWGGSNQPQHF. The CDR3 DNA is TGTGCCAGCAGTTTATGGGGAGGGAGCAATCAGCCCCAGCATTTT.

CDR3 loop: CASSQGFYTDTQYF. The CDR3 nucleotides are TGCGCCAGCAGCCAAGGGTTCTACACAGATACGCAGTATTTT. V gene TRBV4-1 combines with J gene TRBJ2-3; D gene uncertain. The V and J ends lost 1 base and 2 bases respectively, with 7 bases between them. The CDR3 runs to 14 residues. CDR1 MGHRA and CDR2 YSYEKL come from the germline V gene.

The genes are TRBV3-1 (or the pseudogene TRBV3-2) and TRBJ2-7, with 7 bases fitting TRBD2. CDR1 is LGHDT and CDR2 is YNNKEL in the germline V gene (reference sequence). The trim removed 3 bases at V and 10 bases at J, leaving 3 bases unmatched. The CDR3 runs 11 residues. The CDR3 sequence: CASSQGGDQYF. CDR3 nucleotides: TGTGCCAGCAGCCAGGGAGGGGATCAGTACTTC.

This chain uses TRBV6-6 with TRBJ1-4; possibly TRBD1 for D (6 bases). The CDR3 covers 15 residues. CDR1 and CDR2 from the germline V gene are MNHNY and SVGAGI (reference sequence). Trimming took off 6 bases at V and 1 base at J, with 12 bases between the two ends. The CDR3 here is CASRRTGQTNEKLFF. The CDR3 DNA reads TGTGCCAGCAGACGCACGGGACAAACTAATGAAAAACTGTTTTTT.

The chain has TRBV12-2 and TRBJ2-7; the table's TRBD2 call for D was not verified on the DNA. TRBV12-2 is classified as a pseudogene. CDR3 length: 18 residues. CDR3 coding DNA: TGTGCAAGTCGCTTAGAAAAATCCCACCGGGACTACTCCTACGAGCAGTACTTC. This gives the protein CASRLEKSHRDYSYEQYF.

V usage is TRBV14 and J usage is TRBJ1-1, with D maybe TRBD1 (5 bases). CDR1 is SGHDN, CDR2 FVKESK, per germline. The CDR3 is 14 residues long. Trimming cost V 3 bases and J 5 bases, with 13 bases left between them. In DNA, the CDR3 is TGTGCCAGCAGCCAGCAGGGAAGGTTGACTGAAGCTTTCTTT. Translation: CASSQQGRLTEAFF.

In DNA, the CDR3 is TGCGCCAGCAGCGGAGGGAGCTCCTATAATTCACCCCTCCACTTT. Its protein product is CASSGGSSYNSPLHF. The chain recombines TRBV5-1 with TRBJ1-6; D remains unclear. Germline loops: CDR1 SGHRS, CDR2 YFSETQ. V was trimmed by 4 bases and J by 0 bases, leaving 8 bases between them. The CDR3 spans 15 residues.

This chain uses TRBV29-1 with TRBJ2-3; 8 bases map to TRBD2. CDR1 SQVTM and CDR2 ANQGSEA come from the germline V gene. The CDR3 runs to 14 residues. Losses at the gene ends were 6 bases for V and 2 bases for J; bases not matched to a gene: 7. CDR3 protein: CSVPGLGTTDTQYF. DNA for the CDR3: TGCAGCGTCCCGGGACTAGGGACCACAGATACGCAGTATTTT.

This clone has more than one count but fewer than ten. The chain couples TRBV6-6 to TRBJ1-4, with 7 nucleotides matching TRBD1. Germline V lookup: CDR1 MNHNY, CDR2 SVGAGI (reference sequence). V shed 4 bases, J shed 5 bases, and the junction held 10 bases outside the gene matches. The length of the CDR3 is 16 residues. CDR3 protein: CASSSPRRGRNEKLFF. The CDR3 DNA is TGTGCCAGCAGTTCTCCCCGAAGGGGGCGCAATGAAAAACTGTTTTTT.

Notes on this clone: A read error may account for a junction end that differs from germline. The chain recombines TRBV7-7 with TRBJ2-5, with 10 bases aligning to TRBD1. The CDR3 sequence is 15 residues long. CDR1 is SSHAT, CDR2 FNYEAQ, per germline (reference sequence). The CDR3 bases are TGTGCTAGCAGCTCGACCGGGACAGGGGTCGAGACCCAGTACTTC. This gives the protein CASSSTGTGVETQYF.

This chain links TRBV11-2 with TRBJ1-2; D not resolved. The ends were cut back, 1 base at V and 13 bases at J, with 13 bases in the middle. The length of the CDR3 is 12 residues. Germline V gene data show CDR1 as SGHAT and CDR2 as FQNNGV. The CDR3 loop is CASSLGGPGSTF. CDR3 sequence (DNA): TGTGCCAGCAGCTTAGGTGGCCCGGGATCCACCTTC.

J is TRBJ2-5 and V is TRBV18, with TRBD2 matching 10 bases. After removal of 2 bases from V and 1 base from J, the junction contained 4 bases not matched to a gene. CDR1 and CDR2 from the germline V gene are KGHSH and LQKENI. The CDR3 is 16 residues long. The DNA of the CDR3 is TGTGCCAGCTCACCATACCTAGCGGGAGCCCAAGAGACCCAGTACTTC. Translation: CASSPYLAGAQETQYF.

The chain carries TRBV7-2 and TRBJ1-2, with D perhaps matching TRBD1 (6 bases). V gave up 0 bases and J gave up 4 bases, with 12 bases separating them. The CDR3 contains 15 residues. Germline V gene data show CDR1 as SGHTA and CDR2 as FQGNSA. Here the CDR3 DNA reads TGTGCCAGCAGCTTAGCGCCAGGGGCTATCTATGGCTACACCTTC. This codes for CASSLAPGAIYGYTF.

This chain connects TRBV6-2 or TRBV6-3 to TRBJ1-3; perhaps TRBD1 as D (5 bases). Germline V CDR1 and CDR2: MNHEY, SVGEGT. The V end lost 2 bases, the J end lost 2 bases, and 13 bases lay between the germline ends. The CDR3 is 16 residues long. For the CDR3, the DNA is TGTGCCAGCAGTTACGGCAGGGCCGACACTGGAAACACCATATATTTT. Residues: CASSYGRADTGNTIYF.

Written as DNA, the CDR3 is TGTGCCATCAGTGAGTCCGGCAGCGCCTACGAGCAGTACTTC. It translates to CAISESGSAYEQYF. The chain recombines TRBV10-3 with TRBJ2-7; no reliable D call. The CDR3 totals 14 residues. Germline V gives CDR1 ENHRY, CDR2 SYGVKD. V lost 0 bases, J lost 2 bases, and 8 bases lay in between.

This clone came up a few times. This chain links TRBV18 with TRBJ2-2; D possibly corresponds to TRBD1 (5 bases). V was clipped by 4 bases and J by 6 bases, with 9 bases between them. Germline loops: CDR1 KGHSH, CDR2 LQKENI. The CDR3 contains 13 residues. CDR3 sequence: CASSQSGPGELFF. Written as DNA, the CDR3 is TGTGCCAGCTCACAGTCAGGGCCCGGGGAGCTGTTTTTT.

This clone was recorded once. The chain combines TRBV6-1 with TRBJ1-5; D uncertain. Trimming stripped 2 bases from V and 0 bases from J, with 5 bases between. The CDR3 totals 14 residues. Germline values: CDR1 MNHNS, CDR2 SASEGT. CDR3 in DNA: TGTGCCAGCAGTGAATTAGATAGCAATCAGCCCCAGCATTTT. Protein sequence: CASSELDSNQPQHF.

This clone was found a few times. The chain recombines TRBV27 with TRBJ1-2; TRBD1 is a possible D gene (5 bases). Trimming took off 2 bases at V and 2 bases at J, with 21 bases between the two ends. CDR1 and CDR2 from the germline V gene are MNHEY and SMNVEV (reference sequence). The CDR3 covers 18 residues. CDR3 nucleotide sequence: TGTGCCAGCAGTTTAGGGGCAGCTGTGAGGTCCGGCAACTATGGCTACACCTTC. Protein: CASSLGAAVRSGNYGYTF.

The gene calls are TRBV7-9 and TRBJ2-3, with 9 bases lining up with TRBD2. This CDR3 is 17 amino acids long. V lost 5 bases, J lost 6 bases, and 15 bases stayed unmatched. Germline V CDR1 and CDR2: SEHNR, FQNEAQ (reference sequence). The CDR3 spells CASSPRLAGSSGDTQYF. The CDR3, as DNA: TGTGCCAGCAGCCCCCGGCTAGCGGGGAGTTCGGGGGATACGCAGTATTTT.

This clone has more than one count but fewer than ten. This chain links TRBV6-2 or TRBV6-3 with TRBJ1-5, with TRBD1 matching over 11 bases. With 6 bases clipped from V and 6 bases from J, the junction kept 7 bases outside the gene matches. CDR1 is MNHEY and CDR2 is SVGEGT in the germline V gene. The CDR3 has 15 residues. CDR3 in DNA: TGTGCCAGCAGCAAGGGACAGGGGGTCGTTCAGCCCCAGCATTTT. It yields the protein CASSKGQGVVQPQHF.

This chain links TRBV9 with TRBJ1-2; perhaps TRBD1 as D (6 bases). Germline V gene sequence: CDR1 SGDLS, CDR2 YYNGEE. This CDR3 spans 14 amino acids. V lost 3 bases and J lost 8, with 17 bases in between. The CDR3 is CASSGPTGAIGYTF. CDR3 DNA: TGTGCCAGCAGCGGCCCGACAGGAGCTATCGGCTACACCTTC.

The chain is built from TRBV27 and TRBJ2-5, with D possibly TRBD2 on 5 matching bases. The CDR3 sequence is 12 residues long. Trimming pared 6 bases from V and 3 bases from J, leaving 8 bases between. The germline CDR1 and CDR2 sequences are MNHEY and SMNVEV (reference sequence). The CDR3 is CASSSGKETQYF. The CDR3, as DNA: TGTGCCAGCAGCTCGGGGAAAGAGACCCAGTACTTC.

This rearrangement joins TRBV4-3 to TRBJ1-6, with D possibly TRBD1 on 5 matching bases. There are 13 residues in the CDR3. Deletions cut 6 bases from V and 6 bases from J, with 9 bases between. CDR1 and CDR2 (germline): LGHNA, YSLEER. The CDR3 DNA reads TGCGCCAGCAGGGGGGAGGGTAATTCACCCCTCCACTTT. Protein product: CASRGEGNSPLHF.

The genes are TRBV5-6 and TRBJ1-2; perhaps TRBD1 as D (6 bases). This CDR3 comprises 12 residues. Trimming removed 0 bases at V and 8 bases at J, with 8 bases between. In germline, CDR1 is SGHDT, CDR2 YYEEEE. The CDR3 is CASSLDRDGYTF. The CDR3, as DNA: TGTGCCAGCAGCTTGGACAGGGACGGCTACACCTTC.

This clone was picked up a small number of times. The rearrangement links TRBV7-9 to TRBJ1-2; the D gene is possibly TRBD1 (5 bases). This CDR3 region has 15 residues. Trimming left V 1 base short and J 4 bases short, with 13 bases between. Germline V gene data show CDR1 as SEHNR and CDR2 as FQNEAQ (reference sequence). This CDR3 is CASSLGEGRAYGYTF. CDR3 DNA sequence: TGTGCCAGCAGCTTAGGAGAGGGGAGGGCCTATGGCTACACCTTC. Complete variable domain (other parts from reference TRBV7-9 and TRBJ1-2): DTGVSQNPRHKITKRGQNVTFRCDPISEHNRLYWYRQTLGQGPEFLTYFQNEAQLEKSRLLSDRFSAERPKGSFSTLEIQRTEQGDSAMYLCASSLGEGRAYGYTFGSGTRLTVV.

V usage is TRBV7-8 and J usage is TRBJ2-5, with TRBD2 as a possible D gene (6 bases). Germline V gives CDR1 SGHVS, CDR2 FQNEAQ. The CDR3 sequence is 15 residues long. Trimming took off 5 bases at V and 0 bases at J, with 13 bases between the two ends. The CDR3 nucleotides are TGTGCCAGCAGCGCCAGGAGGGGCGACCAAGAGACCCAGTACTTC. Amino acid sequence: CASSARRGDQETQYF.

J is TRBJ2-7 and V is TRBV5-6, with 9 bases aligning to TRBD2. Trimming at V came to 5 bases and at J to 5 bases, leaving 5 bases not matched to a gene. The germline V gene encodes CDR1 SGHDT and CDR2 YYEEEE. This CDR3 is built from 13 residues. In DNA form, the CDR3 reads TGTGCCAGCAGAGAGCGGGGGGTGCACGAGCAGTACTTC. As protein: CASRERGVHEQYF.